This TCR beta chain stems from a study of blood T cell repertoires in COVID-19. Only in-frame clones appear in the TCRdb table, and some are missing; sequencing was by immunoSEQ multiplex PCR. The table has 200,000 or so clones, over 75% seen once. In germline, CDR1 is SGHRS, CDR2 YFSETQ. V was clipped by 4 bases and J by 6 bases; unmatched bases: 14. The CDR3 totals 17 residues. The sequenced sample consisted of peripheral blood. The sequence was collected from a person between 65 and 80 years old with COVID-19, enrolled during active disease. The J gene is TRBJ2-2, the V gene TRBV5-1; 8 bases align to TRBD1. CDR3 DNA sequence: TGCGCCAGCAGCGTACTCCGGACAGGGTGGGGAGCCGGGGAGCTGTTTTTT. It specifies CASSVLRTGWGAGELFF.